Here is one T cell receptor beta chain with its context. Sequencing was performed with immunoSEQ multiplex PCR; in TCRdb, only in-frame clones are kept and a portion is missing. The data show 45,000 to 55,000 clones, 88% seen once. The data derive from a study of OX40 agonist ivuxolimab in advanced cancers. CDR3 length: 16 residues. Germline values: CDR1 LNHDA, CDR2 SQIVND (reference sequence). V was cut by 5 bases and J by 2 bases, with 18 bases left in between. The sequenced sample was CD4+ or CD8+ T cells sorted from blood, obtained in a trial of the OX40 agonist ivuxolimab. The V and J genes are TRBV19 and TRBJ1-1; a weak D match, TRBD1 (5 bases). This TCR came from an adult with an advanced solid tumor such as melanoma, head and neck, liver or kidney cancer. Written as DNA, the CDR3 is TGTGCCAGTAGTGGGCGCAGGGTGGGGGATAACACTGAAGCTTTCTTT. This translates into CASSGRRVGDNTEAFF.